These 15 T cell receptor beta chains were sequenced from one sample in a study of cytomegalovirus exposure and HLA in healthy donors. Both 60 Vbeta primers and 13 Jbeta primers went into the PCR. Produced via immunoSEQ multiplex PCR; TCRdb's table is partial and in-frame only. In the table there are roughly 200,000 clones, over 70% of which are singletons. Material: PBMCs. These TCRs come from a man aged 35 to 55 in good health and CMV-seronegative.

The V and J genes are TRBV5-4 and TRBJ2-3; a weak D match, TRBD1 (5 bases). CDR3 size: 16 residues. The germline gives CDR1 SGHNT, CDR2 YYREEE (reference sequence). The V gene lost 3 bases and the J gene lost 6 bases, with 20 bases spanning the gap. This CDR3 reads CASSSSTVHSGDTQYF. CDR3 sequence (DNA): TGTGCCAGCAGCTCCTCGACAGTCCATTCGGGTGATACGCAGTATTTT.

The chain recombines TRBV7-6 with TRBJ1-1, with a possible D match to TRBD1 (5 bases). Trimming stripped 2 bases from V and 2 bases from J, with 18 bases between. This CDR3 is built from 17 residues. Germline values: CDR1 SGHVS, CDR2 FNYEAQ. The CDR3 here is CASSLLPGGDLNTEAFF. For the CDR3, the DNA is TGTGCCAGCAGCTTACTACCTGGAGGGGACCTCAACACTGAAGCTTTCTTT.

V gene TRBV30 combines with J gene TRBJ1-4, with 10 bases aligning to TRBD1. The CDR3 is 12 residues long. Germline loops: CDR1 GTSNPN, CDR2 SVGIG (reference sequence). V lost 7 bases and J lost 6; bases outside the gene matches: 2. CDR3 sequence: CASDRGHEKLFF. The DNA of the CDR3 is TGTGCCTCTGACAGGGGGCATGAAAAACTGTTTTTT.

The sample holds many counts of this clone. The chain couples TRBV4-3 to TRBJ2-1, with D possibly matching TRBD2 (6 bases). Per the germline V gene, CDR1 is LGHNA and CDR2 is YSLEER. The CDR3 consists of 15 residues. V was shortened by 4 bases and J by 10 bases, with 20 bases between the two germline ends. CDR3 bases: TGCGCCAGCAGCCCCGGCGGGGCTCCACCCACGGAGCAGTTCTTC. Encoded protein: CASSPGGAPPTEQFF.

This rearrangement joins TRBV7-2 to TRBJ2-7, with 16 bases lining up with TRBD2. CDR1 SGHTA and CDR2 FQGNSA come from the germline V gene. V was clipped by 4 bases and J by 5 bases; unmatched bases: 11. The CDR3 length is 18 residues. Here the CDR3 DNA reads TGTGCCAGCAGCTCGGAACCAGGGACTAGCGGGGGGGAAGACGAGCAGTACTTC. This encodes CASSSEPGTSGGEDEQYF.

V usage is TRBV25-1 and J usage is TRBJ1-1; the D is unclear. The CDR3 contains 13 residues. The germline V gene encodes CDR1 MGHDK and CDR2 SYGVNS. Trimming shortened V by 4 bases and J by 0 bases, and 6 bases separated the two germline ends. The CDR3 nucleotides read TGTGCCAGCAGTGTTCTTATGAACACTGAAGCTTTCTTT. Protein sequence: CASSVLMNTEAFF.

This clone was seen only once. The J gene is TRBJ2-5, the V gene TRBV4-1, with 9 bases identical to TRBD2. The J call could be wrong; TRBJ2-7 is a better fit for the DNA end. Germline CDR1 MGHRA, CDR2 YSYEKL. The CDR3 contains 16 residues. This CDR3 is CASSQDGLAGSYEQYF. Here the CDR3 DNA reads TGCGCCAGCAGCCAAGATGGCCTAGCGGGATCGTACGAGCAGTACTTC.

The chain carries TRBV15 and TRBJ2-1; 9 bases agree with TRBD1. The germline CDR1 and CDR2 sequences are LNHNV and YYDKDF (reference sequence). J was trimmed by 9 bases and V by 1 base; bases with no gene match: 7. CDR3 length: 15 amino acids. CDR3 nucleotides: TGTGCCACCAGCAGAGGGGGACAGGGAACTAGTGAGCAGTTCTTC. Translation gives CATSRGGQGTSEQFF.

The chain joins TRBV18 to TRBJ1-5; tentatively, D is TRBD1 (5 bases). With 2 bases removed from V and 9 bases from J, the gap between germline ends came to 14 bases. Germline V CDR1 and CDR2: KGHSH, LQKENI. CDR3 length: 14 residues. The CDR3 bases are TGTGCCAGCTCACCAGATCAGGGAGGGGCGCCCCAGCATTTT. Its protein is CASSPDQGGAPQHF.

The chain combines TRBV27 with TRBJ2-1; 7 bases agree with TRBD1. Germline-derived CDR1 and CDR2 are MNHEY and SMNVEV (reference sequence). CDR3 size: 13 residues. The V and J ends lost 8 bases and 2 bases, in that order; junction bases with no gene match: 3. The CDR3 here is CASGTVTYNEQFF. The CDR3 region has the DNA TGTGCCAGCGGGACAGTTACCTACAATGAGCAGTTCTTC.

The chain carries TRBV18 and TRBJ2-7; the match to TRBD2 covers 7 bases. The CDR3 contains 13 residues. Germline loops: CDR1 KGHSH, CDR2 LQKENI. The ends lost 8 bases at V and 5 bases at J; junction bases unmatched: 9. DNA for the CDR3: TGTGCCAGCACTCCGACTAGCTTTCACGAGCAGTACTTC. Translation gives CASTPTSFHEQYF.

The rearrangement links TRBV6-4 to TRBJ1-5, with a tentative D call TRBD1 (5 bases). Trimming removed 2 bases at V and 3 bases at J, with 11 bases between. The CDR3 is 15 residues long. CDR1 MRHNA and CDR2 SNTAGT come from the germline V gene. CDR3 amino acids: CASSDSQGNNQPQHF. CDR3 in DNA: TGTGCCAGCAGTGACAGTCAGGGTAACAATCAGCCCCAGCATTTT.

This rearrangement joins TRBV30 to TRBJ1-1; D perhaps matches TRBD1 (6 bases). Germline assignment: CDR1 GTSNPN and CDR2 SVGIG (reference sequence). V lost 3 bases and J lost 5, with 13 bases in between. This CDR3 contains 13 residues. The CDR3 nucleotides are TGTGCCTGGAGCTGGGGAGGGGGGACTGAAGCTTTCTTT. Translated, it gives CAWSWGGGTEAFF.

The CDR3 protein is CAREGTAVSSYNEQFF. CDR3 coding DNA: TGTGCCAGAGAGGGCACAGCGGTTTCCTCCTACAATGAGCAGTTCTTC. The V and J genes are TRBV2 and TRBJ2-1; TRBD2 is a possible D gene (5 bases). This CDR3 has 16 amino acids. The germline V gene has CDR1 SNHLY and CDR2 FYNNEI. The V end lost 9 bases, the J end lost 0 bases, and 18 bases lay between the germline ends.

This CDR3 is CASSLSFWGGHDNEQFF. The CDR3 DNA reads as TGTGCCAGCAGTTTATCCTTCTGGGGAGGGCACGACAATGAGCAGTTCTTC. This rearrangement joins TRBV28 to TRBJ2-1; 7 bases agree with TRBD2. The germline CDR1 and CDR2 sequences are MDHEN and SYDVKM. The length of the CDR3 is 17 residues. The V gene end was trimmed by 1 base and the J gene end by 5 bases; junction bases not matched to a gene: 11.